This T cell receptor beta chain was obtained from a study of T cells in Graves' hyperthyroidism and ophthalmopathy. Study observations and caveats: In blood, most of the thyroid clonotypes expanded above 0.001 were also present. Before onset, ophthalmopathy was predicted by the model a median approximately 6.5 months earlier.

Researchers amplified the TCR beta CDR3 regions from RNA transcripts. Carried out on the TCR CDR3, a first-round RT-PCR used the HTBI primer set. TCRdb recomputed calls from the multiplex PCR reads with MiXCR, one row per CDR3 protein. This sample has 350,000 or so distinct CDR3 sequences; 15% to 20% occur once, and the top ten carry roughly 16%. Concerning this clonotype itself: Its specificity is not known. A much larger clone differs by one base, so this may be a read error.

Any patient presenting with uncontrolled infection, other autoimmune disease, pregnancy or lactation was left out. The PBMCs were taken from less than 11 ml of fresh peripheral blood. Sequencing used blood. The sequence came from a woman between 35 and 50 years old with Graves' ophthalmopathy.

For the CDR3, the DNA is TGTGCCGGCTCACTATCCGGGACAGAGATACACGAGCAGTACTTC. Its protein product is CAGSLSGTEIHEQYF. The chain couples TRBV18 to TRBJ2-7; TRBD1 matches 7 bases. The CDR3 runs 15 residues. Germline V CDR1 and CDR2: KGHSH, LQKENI. The variable domain in full, completed from reference TRBV18 and TRBJ2-7, reads NAGVMQNPRHLVRRRGQEARLRCSPMKGHSHVYWYRQLPEEGLKFMVYLQKENIIDESGMPKERFSAEFPKEGPSILRIQQVVRGDSAAYFCAGSLSGTEIHEQYFGPGTRLTVT.